The present entry profiles one TCR beta chain with its context. No antigen is known for it. It has no much larger one-base neighbor in the sample; base qualities were not kept. This sample is part of a study of CD8+ T cells in alopecia areata (dated by TCRdb to 2016 to 2018). At the level of the whole study: Treated patients were enrolled in an open-label pilot trial of oral tofacitinib at 5 to 10 mg twice daily for moderate-to-severe alopecia areata. Tofacitinib was administered for 6 to 18 months, and 6 months of follow-up off drug were then conducted to assess delayed response and recurrence. Scalp clonality was compared across normal scalp (n=4), patchy alopecia areata scalp (n=8), and alopecia totalis/universalis scalp (n=8). To study T cell clonal expansion in alopecia areata, the researchers applied high-throughput TCRbeta sequencing to both the C3H/HeJ mouse model and human patients. In humans, TCRbeta sequencing was performed on scalp tissue and on sorted CD4+ and CD8+ peripheral blood T cells from healthy controls and from patients with patchy or totalis/universalis alopecia areata. Disease severity in treated patients was measured with the SALT score, which quantifies the percentage of affected scalp surface area. Biopsies were taken from tofacitinib-treated patients at baseline and at 4 and 24 weeks of treatment, and a later scalp biopsy was taken in several of the tofacitinib-treated patients. TCRbeta CDR3 regions were amplified by immunoSEQ multiplex PCR using 35 Vbeta forward and 13 Jbeta reverse primers. RNA was obtained with the PAXgene miRNA kit for fixed scalp, the miRNeasy kit for PBMCs, and the RNeasy kit for mouse skin.

The sample's time point label, in plain terms: about 25 weeks on oral tofacitinib. In the paper's terms, the treatment or condition label means: oral pan-JAK inhibitor, 5-10 mg twice daily. Lesional scalp punch biopsies and peripheral blood were obtained from alopecia areata patients. PBMCs were isolated by density centrifugation and stained for CD3, CD4 and CD8, and CD4+ and CD8+ T cells were sorted on a FACSAria. V and J are truncated by 3 bases and 8 bases respectively, leaving an intervening sequence of 9 bases. From its cysteine to its phenylalanine, the CDR3 spans 12 amino acids. CDR3 DNA is the only sequence kept; it has 36 bases, read in frame from the first base. The germline V gene gives CDR1 as SGHDT and CDR2 as YYEEEE. General findings and caveats noted by the study authors: During tofacitinib treatment, many expanded lesional clones stuck around in both scalp and blood, and this persistence may partly explain why relapse happens after treatment is stopped. TCR sequences shared between patients were less clear than in mice, possibly partly because of HLA diversity in the patient population. Lesional scalp, especially in alopecia totalis/universalis, showed higher clonality and more expanded CD8+ clones than normal scalp, suggesting antigenic drive. Because the treated cohort was small and included a single nonresponder, larger studies are needed to assess links between baseline CD8+ expansion and response. Tofacitinib significantly lowered scalp clonality and the number of expanded CD8+ clones among the top 100 scalp clones. Unlike mouse skin, where gammadelta T cells dominate, normal human skin contains resident alphabeta T cells that get sequenced too, which complicates analysis of the scalp TCR repertoire.

Receptors were amplified or captured by the immunoSEQ multiplex PCR assay. RNA was extracted from all samples and reverse transcribed into cDNA as template for TCR sequencing. SuperScript III was used for first-strand cDNA synthesis, primed with a 2:1 mix of oligo-dT and random hexamers. A synthetic immune receptor repertoire was used to measure amplification bias, and any remaining bias was corrected computationally. As for how the authors treated the data: After raw reads were preprocessed to remove errors, the CDR3 was defined following IMGT conventions as running from the conserved cysteine to phenylalanine. Clonality was computed as 1 minus the Shannon entropy, with the entropy normalized by log2 of the number of productive unique TCRs. Whether scalp clones were CD4 or CD8 was inferred by matching scalp TCRbeta sequences against CD4 and CD8 repertoires sorted from blood. Entries here come from immuneACCESS through TCRdb and include only in-frame sequences with V and J called. Some clones fail to appear in such tables; in the studies checked, an unresolved V gene covers under half of the shortfall, and the cause of the remainder is unknown. That table gives V, J and clone size, and the DNA gave D and trimming. The sample contains nearly 200,000 clones, more than 45% of them found a single time. 4.5% to 6% of the sample is in the top ten clones.

Here the sequenced sample was CD4+ T cells sorted from blood, taken at week 24, from a patient treated with tofacitinib. This TCR came from a human donor with alopecia areata. The chain joins TRBV5-6 to TRBJ2-1, with the D gene call left open. The DNA reads as follows: TGTGCCAGCAGCTACCAGGTGGATGAGCAGTTCTTC. Its coded protein is CASSYQVDEQFF.